These 16 T cell receptor beta chains came from one sample sequenced in a study of cytomegalovirus exposure and HLA in healthy donors. The PCR made use of 60 Vbeta and 13 Jbeta primers. Repertoires were generated with immunoSEQ multiplex PCR, while TCRdb's copy carries only in-frame clones and drops some. The table has 150,000 or so clones, roughly 84% seen once. Input material: PBMCs. The receptors come from a male donor in good health and CMV-seronegative.

Turning to this clone: The germline gene is not matched at one end of the junction; a read error may be the cause. Other DNA sequences within the sample encode an identical CDR3. The V call is TRBV27, the J call TRBJ2-7; no firm D call. There are 12 residues in the CDR3. Germline-derived CDR1 and CDR2 are MNHEY and SMNVEV (reference sequence). CDR3 protein: CASRIAGREQYF. CDR3 nucleotides: TGTGCCAGCAGGATCGCAGGTCGCGAGCAGTACTTT.

J is TRBJ2-6 and V is TRBV19; TRBD1 matches at 9 bases. V was pared by 4 bases and J by 3 bases, with 7 bases of the junction left unmatched. CDR1 LNHDA and CDR2 SQIVND come from the germline V gene (reference sequence). The CDR3 has 17 residues. CDR3 amino acids: CASSKRTGAFGANVLTF. CDR3 DNA: TGTGCCAGTAGTAAGCGGACAGGGGCATTTGGGGCCAACGTCCTGACTTTC.

This clone is judged medium-sized. The V gene is TRBV6-6, the J gene TRBJ2-7; D is undetermined. Germline V gene lookup returns CDR1 MNHNY and CDR2 SVGAGI (reference sequence). The V and J ends lost 2 bases and 0 bases respectively, with 8 bases between them. The CDR3 has 14 residues. In nucleotides, the CDR3 is TGTGCCAGCAGTTACGATGGCAGCTCCTACGAGCAGTACTTC. Residues: CASSYDGSSYEQYF.

The genes are TRBV18 and TRBJ1-5; D is possibly TRBD1 (6 bases). Germline V gene sequence: CDR1 KGHSH, CDR2 LQKENI. The V gene lost 4 bases and the J gene lost 4 bases, with 14 bases spanning the gap. This CDR3 contains 15 residues. The CDR3 spells CASSLPGTKNQPQHF. As DNA, the CDR3 is TGTGCCAGCTCACTCCCCGGGACAAAAAATCAGCCCCAGCATTTT.

The CDR3 sequence is CASGGGGELAYEQYF. The CDR3 region has the DNA TGTGCCAGCGGCGGGGGCGGGGAACTAGCCTACGAGCAGTACTTC. The rearrangement joins TRBV28 to TRBJ2-5; possible D gene TRBD2, 7 bases. TRBJ2-7 matches the DNA end more closely, so the J call is doubtful. CDR1 and CDR2 (germline): MDHEN, SYDVKM. CDR3 length: 15 amino acids.

The table lists this clone with a few counts. This chain's CDR3 is CASKGGGDEQYF. The CDR3 DNA sequence: TGCGCCAGCAAAGGGGGGGGCGACGAGCAGTACTTC. V usage is TRBV4-1 and J usage is TRBJ2-7; weak D call: TRBD2 (7 bases). This CDR3 contains 12 residues. Trimming removed 7 bases at V and 5 bases at J, with 12 bases between. Germline CDR1 MGHRA, CDR2 YSYEKL.

The chain carries TRBV2 and TRBJ2-7, with 7 bases matching TRBD1. Trimming cost V 10 bases and J 5 bases; bases outside gene matches: 11. Germline loops: CDR1 SNHLY, CDR2 FYNNEI. The CDR3 has 13 amino acids. In nucleotides, the CDR3 is TGTGCCACCTCCCGGGACAGCGCGAACGAGCAGTACTTC. Amino acids: CATSRDSANEQYF. Full variable domain (remainder filled in from reference TRBV2 and TRBJ2-7): EPEVTQTPSHQVTQMGQEVILRCVPISNHLYFYWYRQILGQKVEFLVSFYNNEISEKSEIFDDQFSVERPDGSNFTLKIRSTKLEDSAMYFCATSRDSANEQYFGPGTRLTVT.

V is TRBV6-5 and J is TRBJ2-7; 8 positions match TRBD2. Trimming removed 6 bases from V and 1 base from J; junction bases left unmatched: 8. CDR1 is MNHEY and CDR2 is SVGAGI in the germline V gene. The CDR3 extends over 15 amino acids. This CDR3 is CASRPSRGGSYEQYF. CDR3 DNA sequence: TGTGCCAGCAGACCTTCCCGGGGGGGATCCTACGAGCAGTACTTC.

The chain joins TRBV5-1 to TRBJ2-7; no definite D call. Germline V CDR1 and CDR2: SGHRS, YFSETQ. V dropped 4 bases and J dropped 1 base, with 3 bases sitting between them. The CDR3 has 11 amino acids. The CDR3 region has the DNA TGCGCCAGCAGCCATTCCTACGAGCAGTACTTC. Translating it yields CASSHSYEQYF.

V is TRBV7-2 and J is TRBJ2-2; D is perhaps TRBD2 (6 bases). Germline V gene lookup returns CDR1 SGHTA and CDR2 FQGNSA. Trimming took off 2 bases at V and 6 bases at J, with 22 bases between the two ends. The CDR3 length is 18 residues. CDR3 DNA: TGTGCCAGCAGCTTACTCATGCCGGCGGGATTTAAAGCCGGGGAGCTGTTTTTT. Translated: CASSLLMPAGFKAGELFF.

V is TRBV4-3 and J is TRBJ2-2; D ambiguous. The CDR3 consists of 15 residues. Deletions cut 0 bases from V and 4 bases from J, with 9 bases between. CDR1 is LGHNA and CDR2 is YSLEER in the germline V gene. The CDR3 coding sequence is TGCGCCAGCAGCCAAGATTTAACACCCACCGGGGAGCTGTTTTTT. Protein sequence: CASSQDLTPTGELFF.

The sample holds one count of this clone. The J gene is TRBJ2-2, the V gene TRBV4-2, with 11 positions matching TRBD2. J gave up 0 bases and V 1 base, and 1 base lay outside the gene matches. CDR1 and CDR2 from the germline V gene are LGHNA and YNFKEQ. This CDR3 comprises 17 residues. The CDR3 DNA follows: TGTGCCAGCAGCCAAGGACTAGCGGGGACGAACACCGGGGAGCTGTTTTTT. Protein sequence: CASSQGLAGTNTGELFF.

This clone appeared a single time. This CDR3 reads CASSLRGGAGLDTQYF. DNA for the CDR3: TGCGCCAGCAGCCTCCGAGGGGGGGCCGGGTTGGATACGCAGTATTTT. The chain recombines TRBV4-1 with TRBJ2-3, with a possible D match to TRBD2 (7 bases). From germline, CDR1 is MGHRA and CDR2 YSYEKL. CDR3 length: 16 amino acids. The V gene lost 4 bases and the J gene lost 6 bases, with 20 bases spanning the gap.

The rearrangement joins TRBV5-4 to TRBJ2-6, with TRBD2 matching over 8 bases. The germline V gene encodes CDR1 SGHNT and CDR2 YYREEE (reference sequence). J was trimmed by 3 bases and V by 4 bases; bases with no gene match: 6. The CDR3 runs 16 residues. The CDR3, as DNA: TGTGCCAGCAGCCCAACAACTAGCGGTGGGGCCAACGTCCTGACTTTC. Its translation is CASSPTTSGGANVLTF. Using reference TRBV5-4 and TRBJ2-6 for the parts outside the CDR3, the full variable domain is ETGVTQSPTHLIKTRGQQVTLRCSSQSGHNTVSWYQQALGQGPQFIFQYYREEENGRGNFPPRFSGLQFPNYSSELNVNALELDDSALYLCASSPTTSGGANVLTFGAGSRLTVL.

This clone was detected only once. The chain links TRBV7-8 to TRBJ2-2; D ambiguous. This CDR3 has 15 amino acids. Per the germline V gene, CDR1 is SGHVS and CDR2 is FQNEAQ. Trimming shortened V by 1 base and J by 0 bases, and 6 bases separated the two germline ends. The CDR3 spells CASSLVQANTGELFF. The CDR3 DNA sequence: TGTGCCAGCAGCTTAGTTCAGGCGAACACCGGGGAGCTGTTTTTT.

The J gene is TRBJ2-2, the V gene TRBV7-6; TRBD2 might be the D (5 bases). The CDR3 runs 15 residues. CDR1 is SGHVS, CDR2 FNYEAQ, per germline. The germline V and J ends were trimmed by 9 bases and 1 base, with 15 bases remaining between them. In DNA form, the CDR3 reads TGTGCCAGTCATGCCTTACGGGAGAACACCGGGGAGCTGTTTTTT. The encoded protein is CASHALRENTGELFF.